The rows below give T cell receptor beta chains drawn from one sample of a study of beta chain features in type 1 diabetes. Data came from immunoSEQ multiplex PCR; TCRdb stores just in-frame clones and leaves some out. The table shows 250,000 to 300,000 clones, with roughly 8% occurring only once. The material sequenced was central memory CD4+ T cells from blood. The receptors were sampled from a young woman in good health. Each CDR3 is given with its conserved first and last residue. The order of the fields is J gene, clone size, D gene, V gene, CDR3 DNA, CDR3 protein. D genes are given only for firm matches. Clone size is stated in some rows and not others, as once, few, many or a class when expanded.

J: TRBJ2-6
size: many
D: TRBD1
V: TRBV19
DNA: TGTGCCAGTAGTACCGCTTCCGGGACAGGGGAGGCTGGGGCCAACGTCCTGACTTTC
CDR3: CASSTASGTGEAGANVLTF

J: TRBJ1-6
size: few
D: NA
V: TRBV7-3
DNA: TGTGCCAGCAGCCCGGGGAGGGAGGCGACCCTCCACTTT
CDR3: CASSPGREATLHF

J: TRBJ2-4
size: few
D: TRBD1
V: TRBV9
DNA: TGTGCCAGCAGCCCCCGGACAGGCCTTTTCGAGGACATTCAGTACTTC
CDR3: CASSPRTGLFEDIQYF

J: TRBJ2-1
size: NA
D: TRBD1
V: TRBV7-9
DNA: TGTGCCAGCAGCCGAACACAGGGGATTTCCTACAATGAGCAGTTCTTC
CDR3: CASSRTQGISYNEQFF

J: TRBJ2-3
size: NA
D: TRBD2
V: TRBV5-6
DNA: TGTGCCAGCAGTCCTCAGCGGGGTCGCACAGATACGCAGTATTTT
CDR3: CASSPQRGRTDTQYF

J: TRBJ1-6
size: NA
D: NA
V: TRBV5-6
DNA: TGTGCCAGCAGCTTGGCCCTAGGGAGGGAGACTTCACCCCTCCACTTT
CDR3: CASSLALGRETSPLHF

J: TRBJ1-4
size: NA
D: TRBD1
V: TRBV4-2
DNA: TGTGCCAGCAGCTTCCCGGGACAGGGGCATGAAAAACTGTTTTTT
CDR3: CASSFPGQGHEKLFF

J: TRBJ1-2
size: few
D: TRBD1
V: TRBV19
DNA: TGTGCCAGTAGTTTGGGACAGGGGAACTATGGCTACACCTTC
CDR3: CASSLGQGNYGYTF

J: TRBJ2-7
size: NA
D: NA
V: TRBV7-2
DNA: TGTGCCAGCAGCTTAAGGTCGTCCACTACCTACGAGCAGTACTTC
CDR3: CASSLRSSTTYEQYF

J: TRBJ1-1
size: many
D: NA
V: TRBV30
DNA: TGTGCCTGGACCAATAGAGTGAACACTGAAGCTTTCTTT
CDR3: CAWTNRVNTEAFF

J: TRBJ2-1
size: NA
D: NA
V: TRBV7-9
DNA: TGTGCCAGCAGCGGACGGACTCAGAACTACAATGAGCAGTTCTTC
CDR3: CASSGRTQNYNEQFF

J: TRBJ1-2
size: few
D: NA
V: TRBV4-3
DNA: TGCGCCAGCAGCCAATACTACAGCGCTAACTATGGCTACACCTTC
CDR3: CASSQYYSANYGYTF

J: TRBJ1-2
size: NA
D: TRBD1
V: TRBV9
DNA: TGTGCCAGCAGCGTTTCTCTGGACAGGTCCAACTATGGCTACACCTTC
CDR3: CASSVSLDRSNYGYTF

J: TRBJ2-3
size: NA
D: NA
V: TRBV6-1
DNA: TGTGCCAGCAGTGAAAGAATCTCCGGCACAGATACGCAGTATTTT
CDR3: CASSERISGTDTQYF

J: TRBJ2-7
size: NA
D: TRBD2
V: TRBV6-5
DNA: TGTGCCAGCAGGGGGACTAGCGGGACCCACGAGCAGTACTTC
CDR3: CASRGTSGTHEQYF

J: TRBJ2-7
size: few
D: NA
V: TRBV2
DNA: TGTGCCAGCATCCGGGACGTGAACTACGAGCAGTACTTC
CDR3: CASIRDVNYEQYF

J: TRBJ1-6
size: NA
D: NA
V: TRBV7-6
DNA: TGTGCCAGCAGCTTAGGTGCCGTTTATAATTCACCCCTCCACTTT
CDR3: CASSLGAVYNSPLHF

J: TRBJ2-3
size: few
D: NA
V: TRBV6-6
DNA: TGTGCCAGCAGCTACTTCGGGACAGATACGCAGTATTTT
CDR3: CASSYFGTDTQYF

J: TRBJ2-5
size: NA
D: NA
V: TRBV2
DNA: TGTGCCAGCAGCAGCCAGGTGGAGACCCAGTACTTC
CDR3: CASSSQVETQYF

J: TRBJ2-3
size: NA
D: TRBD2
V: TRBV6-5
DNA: TGTGCCAGCACCGATCCTAGCGGGGGGGCCGAGACGCAGTATTTT
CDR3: CASTDPSGGAETQYF

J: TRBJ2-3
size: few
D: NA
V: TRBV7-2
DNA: TGTGCCAGCATGGTCACGCCCCGAGATACGCAGTATTTT
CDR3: CASMVTPRDTQYF